The rows below give T cell receptor beta chains drawn from one sample of a study of shared clonotypes between healthy human individuals. TCRdb's copy holds only in-frame clones and misses some; the assay was immunoSEQ multiplex PCR. The sample includes over 850,000 clones, around 78% of them seen just once. Specimen: memory CD4+ T cells from PBMCs. The receptors were sampled from a man between 18 and 35 years old in good health. Some clones in this sample may be carry-over from other donors' samples. CDR3s include the opening cysteine and the closing phenylalanine or tryptophan. Each record gives: CDR3 protein, J gene, clone size, V gene. Clone size is shown for a subset of rows, as once, few, many or a class of expanded clone.

cdr3_aa: CASSVGGNSYNEQFF
j_call: TRBJ2-1
clone_size: NA
v_call: TRBV9

cdr3_aa: CASSSGTGGYNEQFF
j_call: TRBJ2-1
clone_size: NA
v_call: TRBV6-1

cdr3_aa: CASRTTSRGNTQYF
j_call: TRBJ2-3
clone_size: NA
v_call: TRBV6-1

cdr3_aa: CASSAGPLSSYEQYF
j_call: TRBJ2-7
clone_size: NA
v_call: TRBV11-2

cdr3_aa: CASSLRGYEQYF
j_call: TRBJ2-7
clone_size: NA
v_call: TRBV5-8

cdr3_aa: CASSGNPGPQETQYF
j_call: TRBJ2-5
clone_size: NA
v_call: TRBV4-2

cdr3_aa: CASSSPGASYEQYF
j_call: TRBJ2-7
clone_size: NA
v_call: TRBV27

cdr3_aa: CASSEPRHPSGRYEQYF
j_call: TRBJ2-7
clone_size: NA
v_call: TRBV6-1

cdr3_aa: CASQTDWSSYEQYF
j_call: TRBJ2-7
clone_size: NA
v_call: TRBV6-1

cdr3_aa: CASSWGQVDLGNTIYF
j_call: TRBJ1-3
clone_size: few
v_call: TRBV7-6

cdr3_aa: CASSLVAGGASYSGANVLTF
j_call: TRBJ2-6
clone_size: NA
v_call: TRBV5-1

cdr3_aa: CASSFDRTAGQYF
j_call: TRBJ2-7
clone_size: NA
v_call: TRBV11-3

cdr3_aa: CASSLIGTQGGGYTF
j_call: TRBJ1-2
clone_size: once
v_call: TRBV28

cdr3_aa: CASSLSKGMNTEAFF
j_call: TRBJ1-1
clone_size: NA
v_call: TRBV28

cdr3_aa: CAISHQNLGQETQYF
j_call: TRBJ2-5
clone_size: once
v_call: TRBV10-3

cdr3_aa: CASSQLGTSGRGGQETQYF
j_call: TRBJ2-5
clone_size: many
v_call: TRBV4-1

cdr3_aa: CASRWGADTEAFF
j_call: TRBJ1-1
clone_size: NA
v_call: TRBV19

cdr3_aa: CASSPRTSGVDYNEQFF
j_call: TRBJ2-1
clone_size: NA
v_call: TRBV5-1

cdr3_aa: CASSSFGTGRTGYTF
j_call: TRBJ1-2
clone_size: NA
v_call: TRBV5-6

cdr3_aa: CASSTGHWPNHSGNTIYF
j_call: TRBJ1-3
clone_size: NA
v_call: TRBV28

cdr3_aa: CASSLGSGNTEAFF
j_call: TRBJ1-1
clone_size: few
v_call: TRBV7-9

cdr3_aa: CASSSLGSGRGTGELFF
j_call: TRBJ2-2
clone_size: NA
v_call: TRBV7-2

cdr3_aa: CASSLVGNNEQFF
j_call: TRBJ2-1
clone_size: NA
v_call: TRBV28

cdr3_aa: CASSPWGQGNNQPQHF
j_call: TRBJ1-5
clone_size: NA
v_call: TRBV18

cdr3_aa: CASSSGLAGITDTQYF
j_call: TRBJ2-3
clone_size: NA
v_call: TRBV7-2

cdr3_aa: CASSQVLSGREKETQYF
j_call: TRBJ2-5
clone_size: few
v_call: TRBV4-3

cdr3_aa: CASSVHPGQGISNTEAFF
j_call: TRBJ1-1
clone_size: NA
v_call: TRBV9

cdr3_aa: CSALRGGRGTEAFF
j_call: TRBJ1-1
clone_size: NA
v_call: TRBV29-1

cdr3_aa: CASSREGKGNTGELFF
j_call: TRBJ2-2
clone_size: NA
v_call: TRBV5-1

cdr3_aa: CASSLGLAGINEQFF
j_call: TRBJ2-1
clone_size: NA
v_call: TRBV2